The 20 T cell receptor beta chains below all came from one sample that was sequenced in a study of blood T cell repertoires in COVID-19. Using immunoSEQ multiplex PCR, the repertoire was profiled, and TCRdb retains in-frame clones only, with some absent. The sample carries 250,000 to 300,000 clones, approximately 81% recorded once. The sample taken for sequencing was peripheral blood. All receptors derive from a man in his sixties with acute or convalescent COVID-19.

The chain carries TRBV19 and TRBJ1-5; TRBD1 might be the D (6 bases). The length of the CDR3 is 14 residues. Germline assignment: CDR1 LNHDA and CDR2 SQIVND (reference sequence). Trimming cost V 6 bases and J 6 bases, with 15 bases left between them. The CDR3 DNA follows: TGTGCCAGTAGCCCAACAGGGTCGAGTCAGCCCCAGCATTTT. This gives the protein CASSPTGSSQPQHF.

The chain uses TRBV10-3 and TRBJ2-7; TRBD1 might be the D (6 bases). V lost 11 bases and J lost 0, with 11 bases in between. There are 12 residues in the CDR3. Germline CDR1 reads ENHRY; CDR2 reads SYGVKD. Here the CDR3 reads CASGASSYEQYF. In DNA, the CDR3 is TGTGCCTCAGGGGCTAGCTCCTACGAGCAGTACTTC.

The chain combines TRBV7-9 with TRBJ2-7, with 11 nucleotides matching TRBD2. The CDR3 runs to 16 residues. Trimming cost V 1 base and J 2 bases; bases outside gene matches: 4. Germline loops: CDR1 SEHNR, CDR2 FQNEAQ (reference sequence). This CDR3 is CASSLDPGLAAYEQYF. In nucleotides, the CDR3 is TGTGCCAGCAGCTTAGACCCGGGACTAGCGGCCTACGAGCAGTACTTC.

The chain joins TRBV4-1 to TRBJ2-2; 15 bases are a match to TRBD2. The CDR3 consists of 18 residues. Germline CDR1 MGHRA, CDR2 YSYEKL. The J segment lost 7 bases and the V segment lost 4 bases, leaving 10 bases of the junction unmatched. CDR3: CASSPRTSGRASNGELFF. The CDR3 DNA reads TGCGCCAGCAGCCCTCGGACTAGCGGGAGGGCCAGTAACGGGGAGCTGTTTTTT.

The chain links TRBV7-9 to TRBJ2-3; tentative D call: TRBD2 (6 bases). CDR3 length: 14 residues. V was trimmed by 5 bases and J by 4 bases, leaving 13 bases between them. Germline values: CDR1 SEHNR, CDR2 FQNEAQ (reference sequence). DNA of the CDR3: TGTGCCAGCAGCGAGAGGGGAGGCCCAGATACGCAGTATTTT. Amino acid sequence: CASSERGGPDTQYF. Full variable domain (outside the CDR3, taken from reference TRBV7-9 and TRBJ2-3): DTGVSQNPRHKITKRGQNVTFRCDPISEHNRLYWYRQTLGQGPEFLTYFQNEAQLEKSRLLSDRFSAERPKGSFSTLEIQRTEQGDSAMYLCASSERGGPDTQYFGPGTRLTVL.

The genes are TRBV7-3 and TRBJ2-1; D is possibly TRBD2 (6 bases). The ends were cut back, 8 bases at V and 6 bases at J, with 14 bases in the middle. Germline V gives CDR1 SGHTA, CDR2 FQGTGA. The CDR3 length is 13 residues. The CDR3 spells CASGIAESNEQFF. As DNA, the CDR3 is TGTGCCAGCGGGATAGCGGAGTCCAATGAGCAGTTCTTC.

The chain carries TRBV7-2 and TRBJ2-3; 10 nucleotides agree with TRBD1. With V trimmed by 5 bases and J by 14 bases, 16 bases remained unmatched. Germline CDR1 and CDR2: SGHTA and FQGNSA. The CDR3 is 15 amino acids. The CDR3 DNA sequence: TGTGCCAGCAGCCAACCCGGGACAGGGGCCCCCTACGGGTATTTT. It yields the protein CASSQPGTGAPYGYF.

This clone has only one observation. The gene calls are TRBV28 and TRBJ2-5; TRBD1 matches at 8 bases. With V trimmed by 5 bases and J by 4 bases, 12 bases remained unmatched. Germline V gives CDR1 MDHEN, CDR2 SYDVKM. The CDR3 is made up of 16 amino acids. DNA for the CDR3: TGTGCCAGCAGTCAGTGGGGGCAGGGGGCGGGAGAGACCCAGTACTTC. Translation gives CASSQWGQGAGETQYF.

This chain links TRBV6-2 or TRBV6-3 with TRBJ1-5; D perhaps matches TRBD1 (5 bases). CDR3 length: 16 residues. V dropped 1 base and J dropped 4 bases, with 14 bases sitting between them. Germline V gene sequence: CDR1 MNHEY, CDR2 SVGEGT. The CDR3 spells CASSYWGGSGNQPQHF. CDR3 nucleotide sequence: TGTGCCAGCAGTTACTGGGGGGGATCGGGAAATCAGCCCCAGCATTTT.

V is TRBV4-2 and J is TRBJ2-2, with TRBD2 matching 9 bases. The CDR3 length is 17 residues. Per germline, CDR1 LGHNA and CDR2 YNFKEQ. Trimming cost V 3 bases and J 7 bases; bases outside gene matches: 12. In DNA, the CDR3 is TGTGCCAGCAGCCAGTCATCTAGCGGGAACCGTATCGGGGAGCTGTTTTTT. Translating gives CASSQSSSGNRIGELFF.

The chain carries TRBV27 and TRBJ2-7, with TRBD1 matching over 8 bases. CDR3 length: 16 amino acids. With 6 bases clipped from V and 5 bases from J, the junction kept 15 bases outside the gene matches. Germline lookup yields CDR1 MNHEY and CDR2 SMNVEV (reference sequence). The CDR3 protein is CASRPLTSTGAHEQYF. The CDR3 nucleotides read TGTGCCAGCAGGCCCCTCACCTCGACAGGGGCCCACGAGCAGTACTTC.

The chain employs TRBV27 and TRBJ1-1; D gene unclear. Trimming left V 5 bases short and J 4 bases short, with 17 bases between. Per the germline V gene, CDR1 is MNHEY and CDR2 is SMNVEV (reference sequence). CDR3 length equals 15 residues. CDR3 in DNA: TGTGCCAGCAGTCCCCCGCCACTCCACGGCACTGAAGCTTTCTTT. Encoded protein: CASSPPPLHGTEAFF.

This sequence joins TRBV5-6 and TRBJ1-2, with TRBD1 matching over 7 bases. Germline V gene sequence: CDR1 SGHDT, CDR2 YYEEEE. J lost 5 bases, V lost 4 bases, and 2 bases had no gene match. This CDR3 spans 12 amino acids. The CDR3 here is CASSPQGYGYTF. The CDR3 DNA reads TGTGCCAGCAGCCCACAGGGGTATGGCTACACCTTC.

The CDR3 nucleotides read TGTGCCAGCTCACCAAGCAGGGACACCGGGGAGCTGTTTTTT. Translated: CASSPSRDTGELFF. The chain has TRBV18 and TRBJ2-2; tentative D call: TRBD1 (5 bases). V was shortened by 2 bases and J by 3 bases, with 7 bases between the two germline ends. CDR3 length: 14 amino acids. CDR1 and CDR2 from the germline V gene are KGHSH and LQKENI.

This clone was found a few times. This chain connects TRBV18 to TRBJ2-1; D uncertain. The germline CDR1 and CDR2 sequences are KGHSH and LQKENI. V lost 3 bases to trimming and J lost 2 bases, with 11 bases between them. The CDR3 consists of 15 residues. This chain's CDR3 is CASSPILRAYNEQFF. CDR3 DNA: TGTGCCAGCTCACCTATCCTAAGAGCCTACAATGAGCAGTTCTTC. Full variable domain (rest looked up from reference TRBV18 and TRBJ2-1): NAGVMQNPRHLVRRRGQEARLRCSPMKGHSHVYWYRQLPEEGLKFMVYLQKENIIDESGMPKERFSAEFPKEGPSILRIQQVVRGDSAAYFCASSPILRAYNEQFFGPGTRLTVL.

DNA for the CDR3: TGTGCCACCAGTTCAGACAGGGGAAGACAGCCCCAGCATTTT. This gives the protein CATSSDRGRQPQHF. The V gene is TRBV24-1, the J gene TRBJ1-5; 8 nucleotides agree with TRBD1. The length of the CDR3 is 14 residues. CDR1 is KGHDR, CDR2 SFDVKD, per germline. V trimming: 6 bases; J trimming: 7 bases; junction bases outside the gene matches: 7.

In this sample, this clone turned up many times. V usage is TRBV5-3 and J usage is TRBJ2-1; 7 bases match TRBD1. TRBV5-3 is reported as an ORF; its role is uncertain. V lost 0 bases to trimming and J lost 0 bases; unmatched junction nucleotides: 6. The CDR3 is 17 amino acids. CDR3 in amino acids: CARSLALDRRSYNEQFF. CDR3 sequence (DNA): TGTGCCAGAAGCTTGGCCCTGGACAGGCGCTCCTACAATGAGCAGTTCTTC.

This chain uses TRBV5-1 with TRBJ1-2; 9 bases align to TRBD1. CDR3 length: 15 residues. Germline CDR1 is SGHRS and CDR2 is YFSETQ. J gave up 4 bases and V 4 bases, and 8 bases lay outside the gene matches. DNA of the CDR3: TGCGCCAGCAGCCCGGGGGGGACAGGGCGCTATGGCTACACCTTC. It yields the protein CASSPGGTGRYGYTF.

V gene TRBV27 combines with J gene TRBJ1-4, with TRBD1 matching 8 bases. From germline, CDR1 is MNHEY and CDR2 SMNVEV (reference sequence). The V gene end was trimmed by 5 bases and the J gene end by 12 bases; junction bases not matched to a gene: 14. The CDR3 covers 15 residues. CDR3 sequence: CASSPVDREVKELFF. CDR3 in DNA: TGTGCCAGCAGTCCTGTGGACAGGGAAGTGAAGGAACTGTTTTTT.

The chain is built from TRBV11-3 and TRBJ2-2, with TRBD2 identical over 14 bases. The V gene's germline CDR1 is SGHNT and CDR2 YENEEA. This CDR3 is 16 amino acids long. V lost 4 bases to trimming and J lost 6 bases; unmatched junction nucleotides: 4. DNA of the CDR3: TGTGCCAGCAGCTCCGGACTAGCGGGGGGAGCCGGGGAGCTGTTTTTT. As protein: CASSSGLAGGAGELFF.